The clone carrying this TCR beta chain occurred a few times. Next came a second PCR, run for about 7 to 12 cycles, which used a sample-barcoded 5' primer along with a J-beta primer mix. TCRdb processed the 5' RACE reads anew with MiXCR; each CDR3 protein has one entry. The sample lists fewer than 1.5 million distinct CDR3 sequences; around 39% were seen once. The data belong to a study of blood T cells in healthy people across ages. This receptor was obtained from a woman younger than 35 in good health. Specimen: blood.

Here the CDR3 reads CSARRDPDEQYF. The CDR3 nucleotides are TGCAGTGCTCGCCGGGACCCCGACGAGCAGTACTTC. The chain couples TRBV20-1 to TRBJ2-7; possibly TRBD1 or TRBD2 for D (5 bases each). CDR3 length: 12 amino acids. Germline CDR1 is DFQATT and CDR2 is SNEGSKA (reference sequence). Between the trimmed V and J ends, which lost 5 bases and 5 bases, there was a span of 13 bases.